This T cell receptor beta chain was identified during a study of breast tumors, draining lymph nodes, adjacent tissues. General observations from the study: The data were judged consistent with most tumor T cells coming from lymph node and expanding in tumor.

TCRdb re-analysed the multiplex PCR reads in MiXCR, keeping a single row per CDR3 protein. The sample consists of 80,000 to 130,000 distinct CDR3 sequences, around 20% of them appearing once. Turning to this clonotype: The antigen remains undetermined.

The lymph nodes were axillary draining lymph nodes from breast cancer patients. The CDR3 totals 14 residues. Germline CDR1 reads MDHEN; CDR2 reads SYDVKM. V lost 2 bases to trimming and J lost 5 bases, with 10 bases between them. The V and J genes are TRBV28 and TRBJ2-1; possible D gene TRBD1, 5 bases. The TCR sequence derives from a female donor with breast cancer. Some clones in this sample may be carry-over from other donors' samples. Sequencing was carried out using axillary lymph node tissue. CDR3 in amino acids: CASSLRGRHNEQFF. For the CDR3, the DNA is TGTGCCAGCAGTTTAAGGGGCCGGCACAATGAGCAGTTCTTC.